This T cell receptor (beta chain) came from a study of cytomegalovirus exposure and HLA in healthy donors. Germline CDR1 and CDR2: SGHTA and FQGNSA. The CDR3 contains 12 residues. Trimming pared 3 bases from V and 9 bases from J, leaving 11 bases between. PCR employed 60 Vbeta and 13 Jbeta primers. Here immunoSEQ multiplex PCR was the method, and the copy in TCRdb shows in-frame clones only, minus some. This table holds about 140,000 clones, around three fifths found once. This chain connects TRBV7-2 to TRBJ1-1; tentative D call: TRBD1 (5 bases). Sequencing was performed on PBMCs. The TCR was taken from a male donor in good health and CMV-seronegative. CDR3 DNA sequence: TGTGCCAGCAGCTTCTACCGACAGCAAGCTTTCTTT. This codes for CASSFYRQQAFF.